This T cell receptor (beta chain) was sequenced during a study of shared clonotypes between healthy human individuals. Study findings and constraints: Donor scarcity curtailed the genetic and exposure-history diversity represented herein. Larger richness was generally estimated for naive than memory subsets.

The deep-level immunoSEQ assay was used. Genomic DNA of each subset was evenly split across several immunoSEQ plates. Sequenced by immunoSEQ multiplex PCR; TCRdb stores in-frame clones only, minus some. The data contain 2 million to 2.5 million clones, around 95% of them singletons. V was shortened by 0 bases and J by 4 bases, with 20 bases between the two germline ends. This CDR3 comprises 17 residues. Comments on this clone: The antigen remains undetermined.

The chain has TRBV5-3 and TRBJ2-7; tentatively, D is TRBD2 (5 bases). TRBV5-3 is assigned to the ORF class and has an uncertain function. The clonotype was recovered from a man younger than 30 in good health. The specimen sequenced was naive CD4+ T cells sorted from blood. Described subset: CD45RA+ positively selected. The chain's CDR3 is CARSLVGWECDKYEQYF. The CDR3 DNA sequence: TGTGCCAGAAGCTTGGTAGGCTGGGAGTGCGATAAGTACGAGCAGTACTTC.